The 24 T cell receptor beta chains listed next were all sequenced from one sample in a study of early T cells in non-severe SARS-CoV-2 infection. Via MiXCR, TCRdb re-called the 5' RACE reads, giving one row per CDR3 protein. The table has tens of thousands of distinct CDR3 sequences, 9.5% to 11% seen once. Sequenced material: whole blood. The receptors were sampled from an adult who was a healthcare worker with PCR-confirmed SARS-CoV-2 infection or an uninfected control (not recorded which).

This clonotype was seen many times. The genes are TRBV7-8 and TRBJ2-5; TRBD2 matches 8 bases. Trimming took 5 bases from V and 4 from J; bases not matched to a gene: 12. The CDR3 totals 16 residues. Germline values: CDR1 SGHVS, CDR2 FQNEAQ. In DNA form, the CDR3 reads TGTGCCAGCAGCGACCGGGGAGCGGGAGTTAGAGAGACCCAGTACTTC. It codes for CASSDRGAGVRETQYF.

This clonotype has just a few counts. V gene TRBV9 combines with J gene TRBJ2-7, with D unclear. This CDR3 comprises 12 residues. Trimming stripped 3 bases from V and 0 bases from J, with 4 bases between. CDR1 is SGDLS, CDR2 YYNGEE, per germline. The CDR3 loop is CASSGDSYEQYF. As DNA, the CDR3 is TGTGCCAGCAGCGGGGACTCCTACGAGCAGTACTTC. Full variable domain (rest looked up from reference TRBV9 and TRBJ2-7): DSGVTQTPKHLITATGQRVTLRCSPRSGDLSVYWYQQSLDQGLQFLIQYYNGEERAKGNILERFSAQQFPDLHSELNLSSLELGDSALYFCASSGDSYEQYFGPGTRLTVT.

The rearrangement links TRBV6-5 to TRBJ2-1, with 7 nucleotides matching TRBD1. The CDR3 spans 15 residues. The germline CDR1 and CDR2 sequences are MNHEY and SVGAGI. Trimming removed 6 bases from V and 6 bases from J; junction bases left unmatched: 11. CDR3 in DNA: TGTGCCAGCAGCCAAGACAGGGCTTTCGGCAATGAGCAGTTCTTC. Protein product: CASSQDRAFGNEQFF.

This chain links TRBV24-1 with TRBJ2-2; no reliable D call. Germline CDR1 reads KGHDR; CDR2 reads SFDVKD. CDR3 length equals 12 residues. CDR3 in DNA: TGTGCTTCGGCGAGGCAGTCTGGGGAGCTGTTTTTT. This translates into CASARQSGELFF.

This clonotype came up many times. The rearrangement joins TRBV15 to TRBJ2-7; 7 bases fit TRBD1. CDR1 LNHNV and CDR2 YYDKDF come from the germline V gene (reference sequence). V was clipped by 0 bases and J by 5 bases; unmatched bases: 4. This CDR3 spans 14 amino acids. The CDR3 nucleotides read TGTGCCACCAGCAGAGATGGGACAGTCGACGAGCAGTACTTC. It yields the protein CATSRDGTVDEQYF. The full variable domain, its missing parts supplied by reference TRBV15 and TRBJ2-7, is DAMVIQNPRYQVTQFGKPVTLSCSQTLNHNVMYWYQQKSSQAPKLLFHYYDKDFNNEADTPDNFQSRRPNTSFCFLDIRSPGLGDTAMYLCATSRDGTVDEQYFGPGTRLTVT.

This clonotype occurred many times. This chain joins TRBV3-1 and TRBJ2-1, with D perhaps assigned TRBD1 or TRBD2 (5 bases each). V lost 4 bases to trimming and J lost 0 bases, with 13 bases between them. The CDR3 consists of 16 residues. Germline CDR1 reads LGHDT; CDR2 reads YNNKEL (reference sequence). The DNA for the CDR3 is TGTGCCAGCAGCCCGAATCGTGGGGGCTCCTACAATGAGCAGTTCTTC. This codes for CASSPNRGGSYNEQFF.

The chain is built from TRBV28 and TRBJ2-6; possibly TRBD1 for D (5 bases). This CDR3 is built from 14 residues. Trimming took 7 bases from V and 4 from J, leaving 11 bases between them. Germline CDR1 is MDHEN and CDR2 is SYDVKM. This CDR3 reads CASNQGSGANVLTF. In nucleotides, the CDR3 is TGTGCCAGCAATCAGGGTTCCGGGGCCAACGTCCTGACTTTC.

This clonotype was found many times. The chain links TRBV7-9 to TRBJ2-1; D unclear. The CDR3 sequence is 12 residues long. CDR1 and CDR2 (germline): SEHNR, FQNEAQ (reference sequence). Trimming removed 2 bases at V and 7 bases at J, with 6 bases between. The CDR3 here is CASSLRDNEQFF. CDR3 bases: TGTGCCAGCAGCTTAAGGGATAATGAGCAGTTCTTC.

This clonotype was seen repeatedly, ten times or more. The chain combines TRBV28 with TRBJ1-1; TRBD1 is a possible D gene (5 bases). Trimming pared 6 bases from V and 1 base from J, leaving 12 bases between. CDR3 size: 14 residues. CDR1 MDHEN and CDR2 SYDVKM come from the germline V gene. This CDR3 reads CASSPGTGNTEAFF. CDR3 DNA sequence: TGTGCCAGCAGCCCCGGGACGGGGAACACTGAAGCTTTCTTT.

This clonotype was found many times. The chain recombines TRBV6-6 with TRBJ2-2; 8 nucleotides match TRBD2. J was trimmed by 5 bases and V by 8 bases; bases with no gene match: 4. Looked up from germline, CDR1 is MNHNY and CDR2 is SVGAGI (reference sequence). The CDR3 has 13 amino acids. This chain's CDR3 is CASQERETGELFF. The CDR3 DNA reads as TGTGCCAGCCAGGAGCGGGAGACCGGGGAGCTGTTTTTT.

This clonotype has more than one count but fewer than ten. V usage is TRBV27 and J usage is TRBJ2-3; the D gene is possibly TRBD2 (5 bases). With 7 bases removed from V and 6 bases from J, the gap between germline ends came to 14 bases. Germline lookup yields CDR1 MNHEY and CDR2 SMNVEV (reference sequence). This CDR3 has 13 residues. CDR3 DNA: TGTGCCAGCACGAGGGCCCCTTGGGATACGCAGTATTTT. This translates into CASTRAPWDTQYF.

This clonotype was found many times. CDR3 sequence: CASSQDLSGVLNEQFF. As DNA, the CDR3 is TGCGCCAGCAGCCAAGATCTGAGCGGGGTACTGAATGAGCAGTTCTTC. The V gene is TRBV4-1, the J gene TRBJ2-1; 7 bases align to TRBD2. V gave up 0 bases and J gave up 7 bases; unmatched junction bases: 9. Germline-derived CDR1 and CDR2 are MGHRA and YSYEKL. The CDR3 length is 16 residues.

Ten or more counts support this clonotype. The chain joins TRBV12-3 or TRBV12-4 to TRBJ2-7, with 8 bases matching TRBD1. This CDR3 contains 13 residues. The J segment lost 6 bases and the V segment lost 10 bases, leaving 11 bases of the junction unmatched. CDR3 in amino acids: CAIGTTGGFEQYF. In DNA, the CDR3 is TGTGCCATCGGTACAACAGGGGGGTTCGAGCAGTACTTC.

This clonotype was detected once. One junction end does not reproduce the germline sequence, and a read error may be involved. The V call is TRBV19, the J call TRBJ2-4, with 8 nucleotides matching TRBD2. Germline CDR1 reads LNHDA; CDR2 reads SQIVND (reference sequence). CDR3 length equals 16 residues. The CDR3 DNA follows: TGTGCCAGCCGTCGCAGGGGTAGCGGGGCCAAAAACATTCAGTGCTTC. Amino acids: CASRRRGSGAKNIQCF.

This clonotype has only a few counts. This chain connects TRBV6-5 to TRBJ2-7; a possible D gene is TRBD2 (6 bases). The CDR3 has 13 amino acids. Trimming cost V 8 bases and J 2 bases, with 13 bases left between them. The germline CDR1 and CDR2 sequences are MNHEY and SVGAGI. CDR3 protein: CASSRGKAYEQYF. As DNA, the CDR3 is TGTGCCAGCTCCCGCGGGAAGGCCTACGAGCAGTACTTC.

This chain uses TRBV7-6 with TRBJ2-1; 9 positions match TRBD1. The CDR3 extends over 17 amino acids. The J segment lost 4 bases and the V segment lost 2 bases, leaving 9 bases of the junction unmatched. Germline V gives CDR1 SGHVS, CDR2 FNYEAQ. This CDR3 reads CASSLSVGQGSYNEQFF. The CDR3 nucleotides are TGTGCCAGCAGCTTAAGTGTCGGACAGGGGTCGTACAATGAGCAGTTCTTC.

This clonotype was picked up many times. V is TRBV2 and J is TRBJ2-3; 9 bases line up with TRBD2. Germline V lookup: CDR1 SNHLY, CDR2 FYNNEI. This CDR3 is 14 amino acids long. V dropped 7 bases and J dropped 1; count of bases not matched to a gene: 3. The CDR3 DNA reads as TGTGCCAGCAAGGAGCGGGGGGGCACAGATACGCAGTATTTT. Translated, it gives CASKERGGTDTQYF. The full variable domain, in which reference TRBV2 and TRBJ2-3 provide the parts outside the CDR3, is EPEVTQTPSHQVTQMGQEVILRCVPISNHLYFYWYRQILGQKVEFLVSFYNNEISEKSEIFDDQFSVERPDGSNFTLKIRSTKLEDSAMYFCASKERGGTDTQYFGPGTRLTVL.

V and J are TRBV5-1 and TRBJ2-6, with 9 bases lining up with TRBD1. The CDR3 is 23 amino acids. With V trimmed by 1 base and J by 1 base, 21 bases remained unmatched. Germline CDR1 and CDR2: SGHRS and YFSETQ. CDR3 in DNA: TGCGCCAGCAGCTTGTCATATCCGGGACAGGGCCCGTTGTTTAGGTCTGGGGCCAACGTCCTGACTTTC. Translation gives CASSLSYPGQGPLFRSGANVLTF.

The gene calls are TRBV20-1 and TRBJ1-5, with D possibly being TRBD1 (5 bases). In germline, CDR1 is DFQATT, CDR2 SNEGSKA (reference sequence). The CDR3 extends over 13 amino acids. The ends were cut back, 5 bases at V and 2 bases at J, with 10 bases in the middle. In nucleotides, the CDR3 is TGCAGTGCTCCACAGGACCGCAATCAGCCCCAGCATTTT. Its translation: CSAPQDRNQPQHF.

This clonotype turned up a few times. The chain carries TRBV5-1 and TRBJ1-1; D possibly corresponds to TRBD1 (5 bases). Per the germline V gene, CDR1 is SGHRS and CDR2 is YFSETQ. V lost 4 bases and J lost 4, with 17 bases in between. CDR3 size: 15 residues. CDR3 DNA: TGCGCCAGCAGCCCCGGGACCGTTAGGGGCACTGAAGCTTTCTTT. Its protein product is CASSPGTVRGTEAFF.

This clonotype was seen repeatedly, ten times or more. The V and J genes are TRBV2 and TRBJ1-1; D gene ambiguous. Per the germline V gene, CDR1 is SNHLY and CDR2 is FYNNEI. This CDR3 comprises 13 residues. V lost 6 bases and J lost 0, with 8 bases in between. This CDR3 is CASRDSLNTEAFF. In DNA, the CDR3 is TGTGCCAGCAGAGATTCATTGAACACTGAAGCTTTCTTT.

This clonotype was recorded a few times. This CDR3 reads CAIPSPVVNWGGELFF. CDR3 coding DNA: TGTGCCATCCCGTCCCCGGTCGTGAATTGGGGCGGGGAGCTGTTTTTT. The chain has TRBV10-3 and TRBJ2-2; D gene unclear. V was shortened by 8 bases and J by 7 bases, with 23 bases between the two germline ends. The CDR3 is made up of 16 amino acids. Germline V gene sequence: CDR1 ENHRY, CDR2 SYGVKD.

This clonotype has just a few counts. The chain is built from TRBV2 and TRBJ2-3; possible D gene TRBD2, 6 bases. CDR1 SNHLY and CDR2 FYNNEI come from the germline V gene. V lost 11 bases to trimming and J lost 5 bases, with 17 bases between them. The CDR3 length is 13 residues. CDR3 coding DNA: TGTGCCTACGCGGGGCCGCGGGGAGATACGCAGTATTTT. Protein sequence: CAYAGPRGDTQYF.

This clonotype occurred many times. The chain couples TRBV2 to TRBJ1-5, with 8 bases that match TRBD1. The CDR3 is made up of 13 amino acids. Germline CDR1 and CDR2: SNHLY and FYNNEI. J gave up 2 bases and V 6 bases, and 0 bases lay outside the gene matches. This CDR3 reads CASRGQGNQPQHF. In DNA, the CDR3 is TGTGCCAGCAGGGGACAGGGCAATCAGCCCCAGCATTTT. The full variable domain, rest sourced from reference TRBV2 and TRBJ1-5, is EPEVTQTPSHQVTQMGQEVILRCVPISNHLYFYWYRQILGQKVEFLVSFYNNEISEKSEIFDDQFSVERPDGSNFTLKIRSTKLEDSAMYFCASRGQGNQPQHFGDGTRLSIL.